Listed below are T cell receptor beta chains from one sample, sequenced in a study of T cell repertoires in cytomegalovirus infection. TCRdb re-derived calls from the reads in MiXCR, one entry per CDR3 protein. Of about 80,000 distinct CDR3 sequences listed, 3.5% to 4.5% are singletons. The sequencing input was PBMCs. These receptors were taken from a human donor in good health (CMV status not recorded). Some clones in this sample may be carry-over from other donors' samples. Each CDR3 is given with its conserved first and last residue. Clone size is not always given. Where it is, it says once, few, many or a class for expanded clones.

CDR3aa: CASSITQTTNEKLFF; abundance: many; v_gene: TRBV7-2; j_gene: TRBJ1-4
CDR3aa: CASSLVGGPDTQYF; abundance: many; v_gene: TRBV7-2; j_gene: TRBJ2-3
CDR3aa: CATSEGEFETQYF; abundance: many; v_gene: TRBV15; j_gene: TRBJ2-5
CDR3aa: CASSTGGRDIQYF; abundance: many; v_gene: TRBV28; j_gene: TRBJ2-4
CDR3aa: CASSNRDRNEKLFF; abundance: many; v_gene: TRBV19; j_gene: TRBJ1-4
CDR3aa: CASGSGDGQPQHF; abundance: many; v_gene: TRBV7-6; j_gene: TRBJ1-5
CDR3aa: CASSQPALGEKLFF; abundance: many; v_gene: TRBV5-1; j_gene: TRBJ1-4
CDR3aa: CSANPGLAGGSSYNEQFF; abundance: -; v_gene: TRBV20-1; j_gene: TRBJ2-1
CDR3aa: CASKRHQPGEQYF; abundance: many; v_gene: TRBV12-3/TRBV12-4; j_gene: TRBJ2-7
CDR3aa: CASSYPPPEQYF; abundance: many; v_gene: TRBV6-2/TRBV6-3; j_gene: TRBJ2-7
CDR3aa: CASSPRMQGAWRRNGYTF; abundance: many; v_gene: TRBV7-2; j_gene: TRBJ1-2
CDR3aa: CASSFYGIYTF; abundance: many; v_gene: TRBV12-3/TRBV12-4; j_gene: TRBJ1-2
CDR3aa: CASSVDRERETQYF; abundance: many; v_gene: TRBV6-1; j_gene: TRBJ2-5
CDR3aa: CASSPGDRSYGYTF; abundance: many; v_gene: TRBV28; j_gene: TRBJ1-2
CDR3aa: CASSVRRGREDTQYF; abundance: many; v_gene: TRBV7-8; j_gene: TRBJ2-3
CDR3aa: CASNPLGGRAWPQHF; abundance: many; v_gene: TRBV6-2/TRBV6-3; j_gene: TRBJ1-5
CDR3aa: CASSLGQGTTEAFF; abundance: many; v_gene: TRBV7-9; j_gene: TRBJ1-1
CDR3aa: CASSLSSDRGYTDYEQYF; abundance: few; v_gene: TRBV12-3/TRBV12-4; j_gene: TRBJ2-7
CDR3aa: CAWSRGGAFEQFF; abundance: many; v_gene: TRBV30; j_gene: TRBJ2-1
CDR3aa: CASSPGLAQETQYF; abundance: many; v_gene: TRBV4-3; j_gene: TRBJ2-5
CDR3aa: CASSFGQYYGYTF; abundance: many; v_gene: TRBV28; j_gene: TRBJ1-2
CDR3aa: CANSQGSSGYTF; abundance: many; v_gene: TRBV7-2; j_gene: TRBJ1-2
CDR3aa: CASSFTGDGYEQYF; abundance: many; v_gene: TRBV6-1; j_gene: TRBJ2-7
CDR3aa: CATSDPRTSRYNEQFF; abundance: many; v_gene: TRBV24-1; j_gene: TRBJ2-1
CDR3aa: CSASGTRGTSYEQYF; abundance: many; v_gene: TRBV29-1; j_gene: TRBJ2-7
CDR3aa: CASSYLARNTEAFF; abundance: many; v_gene: TRBV6-2/TRBV6-3; j_gene: TRBJ1-1
CDR3aa: CATTGDSFTYEQYF; abundance: many; v_gene: TRBV24-1; j_gene: TRBJ2-7
CDR3aa: CASSLKTSTDTQYF; abundance: many; v_gene: TRBV7-8; j_gene: TRBJ2-3
CDR3aa: CASSLGRTGVGTEAFF; abundance: many; v_gene: TRBV7-2; j_gene: TRBJ1-1
CDR3aa: CASSVTGGLSNQPQHF; abundance: many; v_gene: TRBV12-3/TRBV12-4; j_gene: TRBJ1-5
CDR3aa: CASSSWTASNTEAFF; abundance: many; v_gene: TRBV4-3; j_gene: TRBJ1-1
CDR3aa: CASSPGPVDTQYF; abundance: -; v_gene: TRBV7-6; j_gene: TRBJ2-3
CDR3aa: CASTEGIEAFF; abundance: many; v_gene: TRBV6-2/TRBV6-3; j_gene: TRBJ1-1
CDR3aa: CASSGQVFTGELFF; abundance: many; v_gene: TRBV12-3/TRBV12-4; j_gene: TRBJ2-2
CDR3aa: CASSLGGENTEAFF; abundance: many; v_gene: TRBV7-6; j_gene: TRBJ1-1
CDR3aa: CASSGTGTYNSPLHF; abundance: many; v_gene: TRBV9; j_gene: TRBJ1-6
CDR3aa: CASSPWDAGRGKLFF; abundance: -; v_gene: TRBV7-2; j_gene: TRBJ1-4